A single sample is the source of the 22 T cell receptor beta chains below, sequenced in a study of blood T cell repertoires in COVID-19. Assay: immunoSEQ multiplex PCR; the TCRdb copy retains only in-frame clones and omits some. The repertoire consists of about 480,000 clones, with approximately 90% occurring once and the leading ten covering roughly 4.3%. Source material: peripheral blood. The receptors here all came from a woman aged 25 to 45 with acute or convalescent COVID-19.

The rearrangement links TRBV7-3 to TRBJ2-3; maybe TRBD1 (6 bases). This CDR3 is 14 amino acids long. Germline V gene data show CDR1 as SGHTA and CDR2 as FQGTGA. V was shortened by 5 bases and J by 0 bases, with 9 bases between the two germline ends. CDR3 loop: CASSPGASTDTQYF. The CDR3 DNA is TGTGCCAGCAGCCCAGGGGCGAGCACAGATACGCAGTATTTT.

This clone was seen only once. This chain joins TRBV19 and TRBJ2-7; 9 bases align to TRBD1. The CDR3 has 15 amino acids. Germline lookup yields CDR1 LNHDA and CDR2 SQIVND (reference sequence). After removal of 6 bases from V and 0 bases from J, the junction contained 6 bases not matched to a gene. The CDR3 coding sequence is TGTGCCAGTAGCCCCGGGACAGGGACCTCCTACGAGCAGTACTTC. Residues: CASSPGTGTSYEQYF.

Here the CDR3 DNA reads TGTGCCAGCAGCCGCGGACAGAGCAACTATGGCTACACCTTC. This sequence encodes CASSRGQSNYGYTF. The V call is TRBV3-1 (or the pseudogene TRBV3-2), the J call TRBJ1-2; tentatively, D is TRBD1 (6 bases). The CDR3 loop spans 14 amino acids. CDR1 and CDR2 from the germline V gene are LGHDT and YNNKEL (reference sequence). Trimming took 4 bases from V and 2 from J, leaving 11 bases between them.

The rearrangement uses TRBV11-1 and TRBJ2-2; 9 bases fit TRBD1. The V gene end was trimmed by 6 bases and the J gene end by 4 bases; junction bases not matched to a gene: 9. Per germline, CDR1 SGHAT and CDR2 FQDESV (reference sequence). The CDR3 is 16 residues long. CDR3 nucleotides: TGTGCCAGCAGTTATACAGGGGGCTCGGTCACCGGGGAGCTGTTTTTT. Its translation: CASSYTGGSVTGELFF.

The CDR3 is CASSSGTGDYYGYTF. CDR3 nucleotide sequence: TGTGCCAGCAGTTCGGGAACAGGGGACTACTATGGCTACACCTTC. This chain connects TRBV28 to TRBJ1-2, with 7 bases matching TRBD1. Germline assignment: CDR1 MDHEN and CDR2 SYDVKM. CDR3 size: 15 residues. With V trimmed by 4 bases and J by 3 bases, 8 bases remained unmatched.

This clone appeared a few times. The V call is TRBV24-1, the J call TRBJ2-3; 7 bases align to TRBD1. V dropped 3 bases and J dropped 0; count of bases not matched to a gene: 2. The CDR3 is made up of 15 amino acids. CDR1 KGHDR and CDR2 SFDVKD come from the germline V gene. The CDR3 nucleotides are TGTGCCACCAGTGATAACAGGGGCAGCACAGATACGCAGTATTTT. Protein sequence: CATSDNRGSTDTQYF.

This clone came up once. V gene TRBV6-5 combines with J gene TRBJ1-1, with TRBD1 as a possible D gene (6 bases). The V end lost 7 bases, the J end lost 1 base, and 13 bases lay between the germline ends. This CDR3 is built from 14 residues. Germline CDR1 reads MNHEY; CDR2 reads SVGAGI. CDR3 nucleotides: TGTGCCAGCACCCTACAGGGCGGGAACACTGAAGCTTTCTTT. Amino acids: CASTLQGGNTEAFF.

The V call is TRBV27, the J call TRBJ2-1, with 16 bases matching TRBD2. The CDR3 runs to 18 residues. J was trimmed by 9 bases and V by 1 base; bases with no gene match: 9. Per germline, CDR1 MNHEY and CDR2 SMNVEV (reference sequence). This CDR3 is CASSLFPGLAGGPGEQFF. DNA for the CDR3: TGTGCCAGCAGTTTATTCCCGGGACTAGCGGGGGGGCCCGGTGAGCAGTTCTTC.

This rearrangement joins TRBV3-1 (or the pseudogene TRBV3-2) to TRBJ2-7; tentative D call: TRBD2 (5 bases). The V gene lost 2 bases and the J gene lost 1 base, with 12 bases spanning the gap. Germline CDR1 is LGHDT and CDR2 is YNNKEL (reference sequence). CDR3 size: 15 residues. In DNA form, the CDR3 reads TGTGCCAGCAGCCAACAACTCGGACTGTCCTACGAGCAGTACTTC. This codes for CASSQQLGLSYEQYF.

This clone was seen only a few times. V and J are TRBV21-1 and TRBJ2-1; TRBD1, as called in the table, went unchecked against the DNA. TRBV21-1 is noted as a pseudogene. This CDR3 contains 11 residues. In DNA form, the CDR3 reads TGTGCCAGTACCCTTTCAGGGGAGCAGTTCTTC. It yields the protein CASTLSGEQFF.

This rearrangement joins TRBV5-8 to TRBJ1-5; D gene ambiguous. Germline CDR1 and CDR2: SGHTS and YDEGEE. The CDR3 is 18 amino acids. Trimming pared 2 bases from V and 0 bases from J, leaving 18 bases between. CDR3 nucleotide sequence: TGTGCCAGCAGCTTCACTCCATTCGCTGTATATAGCAATCAGCCCCAGCATTTT. Translating gives CASSFTPFAVYSNQPQHF.

This chain links TRBV28 with TRBJ2-1, with TRBD1 as a possible D gene (8 bases). V lost 3 bases to trimming and J lost 16 bases, with 16 bases between them. CDR3 size: 12 residues. Germline CDR1 reads MDHEN; CDR2 reads SYDVKM. The DNA for the CDR3 is TGTGCCAGCAGTTTGTTGACAGGGGAGGGCTTCTTC. This encodes CASSLLTGEGFF.

The chain combines TRBV19 with TRBJ1-5; TRBD1 matches at 8 bases. Looked up from germline, CDR1 is LNHDA and CDR2 is SQIVND (reference sequence). CDR3 length: 16 amino acids. V lost 5 bases and J lost 0; bases outside the gene matches: 6. CDR3 sequence (DNA): TGTGCCAGTAGTCCGGACAGGGTATATAGCAATCAGCCCCAGCATTTT. Protein: CASSPDRVYSNQPQHF.

The V and J genes are TRBV2 and TRBJ2-3; 9 bases are shared with TRBD1. Germline V lookup: CDR1 SNHLY, CDR2 FYNNEI. V gave up 9 bases and J gave up 1 base; unmatched junction bases: 5. The CDR3 contains 14 residues. This CDR3 is CASRDRGGTDTQYF. The CDR3 nucleotides are TGTGCCAGTAGAGACAGGGGGGGCACAGATACGCAGTATTTT. Supplemented by reference TRBV2 and TRBJ2-3, the full variable domain reads EPEVTQTPSHQVTQMGQEVILRCVPISNHLYFYWYRQILGQKVEFLVSFYNNEISEKSEIFDDQFSVERPDGSNFTLKIRSTKLEDSAMYFCASRDRGGTDTQYFGPGTRLTVL.

The rearrangement links TRBV3-1 (or the pseudogene TRBV3-2) to TRBJ1-1; TRBD1 aligns across 10 bases. Trimming removed 5 bases from V and 6 bases from J; junction bases left unmatched: 12. The CDR3 is 16 residues long. Germline V CDR1 and CDR2: LGHDT, YNNKEL (reference sequence). CDR3 residues: CASSSRDRGYRAEAFF. The CDR3 region has the DNA TGTGCCAGCAGCTCCCGGGACAGGGGTTATAGGGCTGAAGCTTTCTTT.

CDR3 residues: CASSFEGQGKKLFF. Written as DNA, the CDR3 is TGTGCCAGCAGTTTTGAGGGACAGGGCAAGAAACTGTTTTTT. This chain uses TRBV28 with TRBJ1-4, with 9 bases matching TRBD1. V lost 3 bases and J lost 11; bases outside the gene matches: 7. CDR3 length equals 14 residues. Germline lookup yields CDR1 MDHEN and CDR2 SYDVKM.

The chain joins TRBV27 to TRBJ2-3; D is uncertain. V was clipped by 3 bases and J by 1 base, with 14 bases between them. Germline-derived CDR1 and CDR2 are MNHEY and SMNVEV (reference sequence). The CDR3 extends over 16 amino acids. This CDR3 is CASSFGLLSGTDTQYF. The CDR3 bases are TGTGCCAGCAGTTTCGGGTTGTTATCCGGCACAGATACGCAGTATTTT.

This chain connects TRBV12-3 or TRBV12-4 to TRBJ2-1; D possibly corresponds to TRBD2 (5 bases). V dropped 6 bases and J dropped 9 bases, with 12 bases sitting between them. This CDR3 is 12 amino acids long. The CDR3 protein is CASRTPAGEQFF. CDR3 DNA: TGTGCCAGCAGAACCCCGGCGGGTGAGCAGTTCTTC.

This clone was picked up one time. The CDR3 region is CASSLAYRQQFF. The CDR3 DNA reads TGTGCCAGCAGTTTAGCGTACAGGCAGCAGTTCTTC. This chain links TRBV12-3 or TRBV12-4 with TRBJ2-1, with D perhaps matching TRBD1 (5 bases). This CDR3 region has 12 residues. Trimming cost V 0 bases and J 11 bases, with 8 bases left between them.

The rearrangement joins TRBV30 to TRBJ2-5; possibly TRBD2 for D (5 bases). This CDR3 is built from 13 residues. Looked up from germline, CDR1 is GTSNPN and CDR2 is SVGIG (reference sequence). V was cut by 3 bases and J by 3 bases, with 11 bases left in between. CDR3 DNA sequence: TGTGCCTGGAGCCGAACTAGAGAAGAGACCCAGTACTTC. This translates into CAWSRTREETQYF.

The chain uses TRBV25-1 and TRBJ2-3; 9 bases line up with TRBD1. The ends lost 4 bases at V and 3 bases at J; junction bases unmatched: 5. Germline V CDR1 and CDR2: MGHDK, SYGVNS. The length of the CDR3 is 15 residues. The CDR3 DNA reads TGTGCCAGCAGTGGGACAGGGGTAAGGACAGATACGCAGTATTTT. Its translation is CASSGTGVRTDTQYF. Supplemented by reference TRBV25-1 and TRBJ2-3, the full variable domain reads EADIYQTPRYLVIGTGKKITLECSQTMGHDKMYWYQQDPGMELHLIHYSYGVNSTEKGDLSSESTVSRIRTEHFPLTLESARPSHTSQYLCASSGTGVRTDTQYFGPGTRLTVL.

The chain combines TRBV7-9 with TRBJ2-2; 7 positions match TRBD1. The CDR3 covers 15 residues. In germline, CDR1 is SEHNR, CDR2 FQNEAQ (reference sequence). With V trimmed by 5 bases and J by 7 bases, 10 bases remained unmatched. The CDR3 region is CASSHSTGRFGELFF. The CDR3 DNA reads TGTGCCAGCAGCCACTCGACAGGGAGATTCGGGGAGCTGTTTTTT.